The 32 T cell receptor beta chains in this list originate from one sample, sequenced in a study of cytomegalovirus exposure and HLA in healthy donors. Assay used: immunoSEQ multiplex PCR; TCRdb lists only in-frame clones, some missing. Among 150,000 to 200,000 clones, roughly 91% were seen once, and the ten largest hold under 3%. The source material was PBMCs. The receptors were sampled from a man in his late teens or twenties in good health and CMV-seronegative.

This chain's CDR3 is CASSLRGSTYEQYV. The CDR3, as DNA: TGTGCCAGCAGCTTAAGGGGCAGCACCTACGAGCAGTACGTC. The genes are TRBV7-6 and TRBJ2-7, with a weak D call TRBD1 (5 bases). The germline V gene encodes CDR1 SGHVS and CDR2 FNYEAQ. This CDR3 is built from 14 residues. With 2 bases removed from V and 2 bases from J, the gap between germline ends came to 10 bases.

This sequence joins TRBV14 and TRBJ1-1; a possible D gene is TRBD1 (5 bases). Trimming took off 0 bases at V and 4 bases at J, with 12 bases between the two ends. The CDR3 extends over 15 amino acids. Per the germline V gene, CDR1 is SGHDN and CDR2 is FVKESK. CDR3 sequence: CASSQDRGRGTEAFF. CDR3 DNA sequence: TGTGCCAGCAGCCAAGATCGGGGGAGGGGCACTGAAGCTTTCTTT.

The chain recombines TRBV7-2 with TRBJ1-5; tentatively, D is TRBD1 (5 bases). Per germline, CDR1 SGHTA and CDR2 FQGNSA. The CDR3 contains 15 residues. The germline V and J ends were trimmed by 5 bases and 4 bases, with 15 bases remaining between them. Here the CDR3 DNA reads TGTGCCAGCAGCGCAACCGGGACTACTAATCAGCCCCAGCATTTT. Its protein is CASSATGTTNQPQHF.

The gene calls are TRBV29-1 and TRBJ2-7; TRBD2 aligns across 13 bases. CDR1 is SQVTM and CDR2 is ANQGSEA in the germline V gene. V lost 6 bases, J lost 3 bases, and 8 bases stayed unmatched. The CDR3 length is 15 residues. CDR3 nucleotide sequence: TGCAGCGTAACTACTAGCGGGAGGGTCTTCTACGAGCAGTACTTC. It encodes CSVTTSGRVFYEQYF.

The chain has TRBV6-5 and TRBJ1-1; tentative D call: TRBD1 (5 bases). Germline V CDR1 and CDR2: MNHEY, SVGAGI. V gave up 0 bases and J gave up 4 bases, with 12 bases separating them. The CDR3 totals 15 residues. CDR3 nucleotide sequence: TGTGCCAGCAGTTACTCAGAGGCCGGGGGCACTGAAGCTTTCTTT. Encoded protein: CASSYSEAGGTEAFF.

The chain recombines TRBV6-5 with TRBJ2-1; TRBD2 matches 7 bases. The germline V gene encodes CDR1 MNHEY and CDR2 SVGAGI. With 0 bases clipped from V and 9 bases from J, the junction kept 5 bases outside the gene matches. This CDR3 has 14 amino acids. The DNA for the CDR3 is TGTGCCAGCAGTTACTCCGGACTAGGCGGTGAGCAGTTCTTC. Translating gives CASSYSGLGGEQFF.

The CDR3 region has the DNA TGTGCCAGTAGTATAGACCCTTATACTGAAGCTTTCTTT. Translation gives CASSIDPYTEAFF. The chain recombines TRBV19 with TRBJ1-1; D is undetermined. This CDR3 has 13 amino acids. V dropped 0 bases and J dropped 5 bases, with 7 bases sitting between them. Looked up from germline, CDR1 is LNHDA and CDR2 is SQIVND (reference sequence). Looking up the rest from reference TRBV19 and TRBJ1-1 gives the full variable domain: DGGITQSPKYLFRKEGQNVTLSCEQNLNHDAMYWYRQDPGQGLRLIYYSQIVNDFQKGDIAEGYSVSREKKESFPLTVTSAQKNPTAFYLCASSIDPYTEAFFGQGTRLTVV.

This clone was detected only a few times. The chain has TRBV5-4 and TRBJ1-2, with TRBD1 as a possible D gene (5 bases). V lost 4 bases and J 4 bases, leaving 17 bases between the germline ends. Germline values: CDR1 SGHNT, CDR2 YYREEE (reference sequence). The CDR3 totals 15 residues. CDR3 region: CASSLLNTGPYGYTF. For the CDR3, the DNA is TGTGCCAGCAGCCTCCTAAATACAGGTCCCTATGGCTACACCTTC.

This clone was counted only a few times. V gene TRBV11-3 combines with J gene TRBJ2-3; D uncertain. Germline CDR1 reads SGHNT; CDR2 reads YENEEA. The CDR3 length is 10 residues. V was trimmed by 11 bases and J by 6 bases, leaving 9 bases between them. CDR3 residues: CARSEDTQYF. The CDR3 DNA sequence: TGTGCCCGATCCGAGGATACGCAGTATTTT.

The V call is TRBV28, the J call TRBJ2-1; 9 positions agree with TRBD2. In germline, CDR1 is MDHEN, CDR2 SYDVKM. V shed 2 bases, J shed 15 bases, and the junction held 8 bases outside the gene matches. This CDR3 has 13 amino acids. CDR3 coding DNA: TGTGCCAGCAGTTTAGCGGGGGGGCTCTCGGGGTTCTTC. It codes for CASSLAGGLSGFF.

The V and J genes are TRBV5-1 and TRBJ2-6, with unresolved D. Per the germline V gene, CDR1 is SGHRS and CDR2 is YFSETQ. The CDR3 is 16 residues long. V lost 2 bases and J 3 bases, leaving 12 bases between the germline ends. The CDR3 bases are TGCGCCAGCAGCTTACGAAGTTCGGGTGGGGCCAACGTCCTGACTTTC. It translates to CASSLRSSGGANVLTF.

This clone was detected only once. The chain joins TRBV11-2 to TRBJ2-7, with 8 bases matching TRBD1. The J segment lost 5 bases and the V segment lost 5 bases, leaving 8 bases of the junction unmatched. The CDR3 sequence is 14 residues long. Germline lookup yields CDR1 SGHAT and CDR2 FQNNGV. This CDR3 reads CASSTGQGSDEQYF. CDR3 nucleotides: TGTGCCAGCAGCACAGGACAGGGCTCAGACGAGCAGTACTTC.

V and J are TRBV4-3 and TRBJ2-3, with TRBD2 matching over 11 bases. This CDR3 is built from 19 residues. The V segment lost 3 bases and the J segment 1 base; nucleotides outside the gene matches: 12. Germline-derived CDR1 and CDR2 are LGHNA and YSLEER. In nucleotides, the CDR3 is TGCGCCAGCAGCCAGAAACTAGCGGGAGTAGGCTGGGGCACAGATACGCAGTATTTT. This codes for CASSQKLAGVGWGTDTQYF.

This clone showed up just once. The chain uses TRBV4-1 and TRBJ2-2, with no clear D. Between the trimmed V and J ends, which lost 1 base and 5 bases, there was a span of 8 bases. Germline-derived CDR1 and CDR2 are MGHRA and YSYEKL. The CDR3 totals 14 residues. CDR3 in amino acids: CASSQVSRTGELFF. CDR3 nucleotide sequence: TGCGCCAGCAGCCAAGTTTCGCGGACCGGGGAGCTGTTTTTT.

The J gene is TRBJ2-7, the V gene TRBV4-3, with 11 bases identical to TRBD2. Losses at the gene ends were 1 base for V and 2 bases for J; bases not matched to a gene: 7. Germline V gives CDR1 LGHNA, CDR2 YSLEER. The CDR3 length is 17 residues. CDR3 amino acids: CASSQGVGSGRAYEQYF. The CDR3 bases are TGCGCCAGCAGCCAAGGGGTCGGTAGCGGGAGGGCCTACGAGCAGTACTTC.

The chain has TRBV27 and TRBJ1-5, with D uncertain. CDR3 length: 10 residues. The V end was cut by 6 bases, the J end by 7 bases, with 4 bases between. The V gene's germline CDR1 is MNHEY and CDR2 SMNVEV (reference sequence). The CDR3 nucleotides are TGTGCCAGCAGCCAGCAGCCCCAGCATTTT. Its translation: CASSQQPQHF.

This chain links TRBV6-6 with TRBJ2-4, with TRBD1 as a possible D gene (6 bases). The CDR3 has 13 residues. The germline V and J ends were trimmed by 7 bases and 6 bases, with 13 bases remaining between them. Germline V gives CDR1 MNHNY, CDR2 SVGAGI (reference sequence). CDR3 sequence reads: CASNQGSGNIQYF. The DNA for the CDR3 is TGTGCCAGCAACCAGGGGTCCGGAAACATTCAGTACTTC.

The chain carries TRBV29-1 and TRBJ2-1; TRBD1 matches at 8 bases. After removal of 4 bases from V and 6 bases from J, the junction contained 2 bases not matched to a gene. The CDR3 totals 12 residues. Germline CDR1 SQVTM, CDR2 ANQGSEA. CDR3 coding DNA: TGCAGCGTTGCTACAGGGGGCAATGAGCAGTTCTTC. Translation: CSVATGGNEQFF.

The CDR3 loop is CASSSRGDEQYF. The DNA for the CDR3 is TGTGCCAGCAGCTCCAGGGGGGACGAGCAGTACTTC. This rearrangement joins TRBV13 to TRBJ2-7, with D perhaps matching TRBD1 (7 bases). There are 12 residues in the CDR3. Germline V CDR1 and CDR2: PRHDT, FYEKMQ (reference sequence). Deletions cut 4 bases from V and 5 bases from J, with 9 bases between.

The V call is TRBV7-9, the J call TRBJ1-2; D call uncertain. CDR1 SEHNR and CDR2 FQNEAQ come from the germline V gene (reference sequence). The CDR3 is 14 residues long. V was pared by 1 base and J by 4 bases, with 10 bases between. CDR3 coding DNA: TGTGCCAGCAGCTTAGATTCCTCGCGCTATGGCTACACCTTC. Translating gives CASSLDSSRYGYTF.

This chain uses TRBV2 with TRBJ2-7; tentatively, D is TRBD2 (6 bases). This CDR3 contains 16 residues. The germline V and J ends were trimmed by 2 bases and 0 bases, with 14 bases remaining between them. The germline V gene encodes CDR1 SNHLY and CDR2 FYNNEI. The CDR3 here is CASSEMEIADSYEQYF. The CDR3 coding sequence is TGTGCCAGCAGTGAAATGGAGATAGCGGACTCCTACGAGCAGTACTTC.

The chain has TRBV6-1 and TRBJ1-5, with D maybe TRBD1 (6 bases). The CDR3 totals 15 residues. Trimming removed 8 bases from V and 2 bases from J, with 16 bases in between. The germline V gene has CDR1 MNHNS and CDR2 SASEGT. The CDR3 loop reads CASAPTGPRNQPQHF. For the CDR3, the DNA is TGTGCCAGCGCACCGACAGGTCCCCGCAATCAGCCCCAGCATTTT.

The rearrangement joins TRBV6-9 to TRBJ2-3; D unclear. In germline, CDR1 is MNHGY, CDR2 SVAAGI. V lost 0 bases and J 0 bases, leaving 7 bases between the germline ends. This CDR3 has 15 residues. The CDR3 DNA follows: TGTGCCAGCAGTTATTCGGGCCTAAGCACAGATACGCAGTATTTT. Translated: CASSYSGLSTDTQYF.

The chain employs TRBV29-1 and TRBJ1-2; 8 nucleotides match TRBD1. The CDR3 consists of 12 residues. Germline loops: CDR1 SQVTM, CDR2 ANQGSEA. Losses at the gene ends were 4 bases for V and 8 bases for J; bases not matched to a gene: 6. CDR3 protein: CSVGQGREGYTF. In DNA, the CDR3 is TGCAGCGTTGGACAGGGGAGGGAAGGCTACACCTTC. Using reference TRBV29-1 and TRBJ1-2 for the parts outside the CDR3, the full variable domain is SAVISQKPSRDICQRGTSLTIQCQVDSQVTMMFWYRQQPGQSLTLIATANQGSEATYESGFVIDKFPISRPNLTFSTLTVSNMSPEDSSIYLCSVGQGREGYTFGSGTRLTVV.

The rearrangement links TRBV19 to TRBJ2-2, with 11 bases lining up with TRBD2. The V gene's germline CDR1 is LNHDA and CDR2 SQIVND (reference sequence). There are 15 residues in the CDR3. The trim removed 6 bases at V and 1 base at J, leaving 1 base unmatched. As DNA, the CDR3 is TGTGCCAGTAGCACTAGCGGGGGGAACACCGGGGAGCTGTTTTTT. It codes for CASSTSGGNTGELFF.

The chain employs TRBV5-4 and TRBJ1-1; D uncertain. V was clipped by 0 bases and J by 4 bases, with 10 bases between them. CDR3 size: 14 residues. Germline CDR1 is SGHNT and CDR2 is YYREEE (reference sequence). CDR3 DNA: TGTGCCAGCAGCTTGGATTCGGGGAGCACTGAAGCTTTCTTT. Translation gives CASSLDSGSTEAFF.

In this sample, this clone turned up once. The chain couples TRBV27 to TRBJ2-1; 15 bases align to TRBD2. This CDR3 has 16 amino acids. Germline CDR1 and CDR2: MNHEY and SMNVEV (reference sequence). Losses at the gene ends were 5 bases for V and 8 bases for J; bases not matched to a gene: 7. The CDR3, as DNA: TGTGCCAGCAGTCTAAAGGGACTAGCGGGAGGCTATGAGCAGTTCTTC. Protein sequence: CASSLKGLAGGYEQFF.

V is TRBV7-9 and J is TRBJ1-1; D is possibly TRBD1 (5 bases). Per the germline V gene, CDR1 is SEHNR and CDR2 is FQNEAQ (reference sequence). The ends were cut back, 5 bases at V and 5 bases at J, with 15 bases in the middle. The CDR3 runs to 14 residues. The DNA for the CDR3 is TGTGCCAGCAGCCAAAATACAGGTTTTACTGAAGCTTTCTTT. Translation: CASSQNTGFTEAFF. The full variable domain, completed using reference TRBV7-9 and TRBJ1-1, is DTGVSQNPRHKITKRGQNVTFRCDPISEHNRLYWYRQTLGQGPEFLTYFQNEAQLEKSRLLSDRFSAERPKGSFSTLEIQRTEQGDSAMYLCASSQNTGFTEAFFGQGTRLTVV.

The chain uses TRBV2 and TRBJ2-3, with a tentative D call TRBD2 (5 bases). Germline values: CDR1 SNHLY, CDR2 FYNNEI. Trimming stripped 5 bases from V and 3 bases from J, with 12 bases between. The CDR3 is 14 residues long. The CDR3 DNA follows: TGTGCCAGCAGTAGAAGGACTGAGACAGATACGCAGTATTTT. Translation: CASSRRTETDTQYF.

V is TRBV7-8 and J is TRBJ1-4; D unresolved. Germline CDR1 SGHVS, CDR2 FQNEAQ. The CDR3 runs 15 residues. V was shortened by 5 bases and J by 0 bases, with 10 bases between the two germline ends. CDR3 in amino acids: CASSGQDTTNEKLFF. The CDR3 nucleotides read TGTGCCAGCAGCGGGCAGGATACAACTAATGAAAAACTGTTTTTT.

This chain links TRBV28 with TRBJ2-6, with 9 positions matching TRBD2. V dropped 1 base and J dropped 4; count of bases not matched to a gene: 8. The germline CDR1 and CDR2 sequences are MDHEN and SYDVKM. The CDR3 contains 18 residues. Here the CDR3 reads CASSLYRLAGTGANVLTF. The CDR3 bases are TGTGCCAGCAGTTTATACAGGCTAGCGGGAACCGGGGCCAACGTCCTGACTTTC.

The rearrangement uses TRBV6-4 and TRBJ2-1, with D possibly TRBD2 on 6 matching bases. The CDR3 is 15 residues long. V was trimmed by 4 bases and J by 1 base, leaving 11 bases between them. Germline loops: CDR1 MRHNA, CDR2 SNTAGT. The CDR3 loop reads CASSVLATSYNEQFF. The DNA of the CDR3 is TGTGCCAGCAGTGTTCTAGCGACTTCCTACAATGAGCAGTTCTTC.